The 26 T cell receptor beta chains below come from one sample, sequenced in a study of blood T cell repertoires in COVID-19. Method: immunoSEQ multiplex PCR; TCRdb's copy keeps in-frame clones and lacks some. The sample holds about 53,000 clones; 90% to 95% are singletons and the top ten take 3.1%. The specimen was peripheral blood. These receptors all come from a human donor in a cohort sampled during active COVID-19.

V usage is TRBV5-4 and J usage is TRBJ1-1; D possibly corresponds to TRBD1 (5 bases). Per the germline V gene, CDR1 is SGHNT and CDR2 is YYREEE (reference sequence). There are 13 residues in the CDR3. V lost 3 bases and J 4 bases, leaving 10 bases between the germline ends. CDR3 coding DNA: TGTGCCAGCAGCTGGGGGGGGATCACTGAAGCTTTCTTT. Protein: CASSWGGITEAFF.

The chain recombines TRBV5-4 with TRBJ2-2; D not resolved. The ends were cut back, 3 bases at V and 3 bases at J, with 9 bases in the middle. The germline gives CDR1 SGHNT, CDR2 YYREEE (reference sequence). The CDR3 covers 14 residues. In DNA, the CDR3 is TGTGCCAGCAGCTATGGGCCCGACACCGGGGAGCTGTTTTTT. Protein product: CASSYGPDTGELFF. Variable domain in full (rest from reference TRBV5-4 and TRBJ2-2): ETGVTQSPTHLIKTRGQQVTLRCSSQSGHNTVSWYQQALGQGPQFIFQYYREEENGRGNFPPRFSGLQFPNYSSELNVNALELDDSALYLCASSYGPDTGELFFGEGSRLTVL.

The chain employs TRBV28 and TRBJ2-3, with D possibly TRBD1 on 5 matching bases. Germline CDR1 is MDHEN and CDR2 is SYDVKM. This CDR3 comprises 17 residues. V was shortened by 6 bases and J by 2 bases, with 21 bases between the two germline ends. This CDR3 is CASSSRRRQKPTDTQYF. Here the CDR3 DNA reads TGTGCCAGCAGCTCCCGAAGGCGACAGAAACCCACAGATACGCAGTATTTT. The entire variable domain, with the rest obtained from reference TRBV28 and TRBJ2-3, is as follows: DVKVTQSSRYLVKRTGEKVFLECVQDMDHENMFWYRQDPGLGLRLIYFSYDVKMKEKGDIPEGYSVSREKKERFSLILESASTNQTSMYLCASSSRRRQKPTDTQYFGPGTRLTVL.

Within the sample, this clone is medium-sized. The rearrangement joins TRBV9 to TRBJ2-2, with TRBD2 identical over 13 bases. With 3 bases clipped from V and 0 bases from J, the junction kept 8 bases outside the gene matches. This CDR3 region has 19 residues. Germline V lookup: CDR1 SGDLS, CDR2 YYNGEE. CDR3 sequence (DNA): TGTGCCAGCAGCGCCGGACTGACTAGCGGGAGGTCGAACACCGGGGAGCTGTTTTTT. Residues: CASSAGLTSGRSNTGELFF. The full variable domain, in which reference TRBV9 and TRBJ2-2 provide the parts outside the CDR3, is DSGVTQTPKHLITATGQRVTLRCSPRSGDLSVYWYQQSLDQGLQFLIQYYNGEERAKGNILERFSAQQFPDLHSELNLSSLELGDSALYFCASSAGLTSGRSNTGELFFGEGSRLTVL.

The chain carries TRBV29-1 and TRBJ2-2; tentative D call: TRBD2 (6 bases). Germline V lookup: CDR1 SQVTM, CDR2 ANQGSEA. This CDR3 comprises 13 residues. V lost 4 bases and J 5 bases, leaving 11 bases between the germline ends. The CDR3 sequence: CSVGRDRTGELFF. CDR3 sequence (DNA): TGCAGCGTTGGGCGGGATAGAACCGGGGAGCTGTTTTTT.

V usage is TRBV5-5 and J usage is TRBJ1-1; maybe TRBD1 (6 bases). Trimming left V 2 bases short and J 2 bases short, with 7 bases between. The CDR3 runs 13 residues. From germline, CDR1 is SGHKS and CDR2 YYEKEE (reference sequence). Written as DNA, the CDR3 is TGTGCCAGCAGCTTACAGGGAAACACTGAAGCTTTCTTT. Protein sequence: CASSLQGNTEAFF.

V and J are TRBV23-1 and TRBJ2-3, with 7 positions matching TRBD1. TRBV23-1 is recorded as an ORF, its role being uncertain. V dropped 6 bases and J dropped 2; count of bases not matched to a gene: 5. This CDR3 region has 14 residues. CDR3 in amino acids: CASSTGTATDTQYF. CDR3 nucleotides: TGCGCCAGCAGCACCGGGACAGCCACAGATACGCAGTATTTT.

Only one count was recorded for this clone. This rearrangement joins TRBV5-5 to TRBJ1-1; D is undetermined. The CDR3 covers 16 residues. V was cut by 2 bases and J by 1 base, with 15 bases left in between. Germline V gene data show CDR1 as SGHKS and CDR2 as YYEKEE (reference sequence). The CDR3 region is CASSLFHWTSNTEAFF. CDR3 coding DNA: TGTGCCAGCAGCTTATTTCACTGGACTTCGAACACTGAAGCTTTCTTT.

This clone has a single count. The chain is built from TRBV15 and TRBJ2-1; 7 bases align to TRBD2. This CDR3 is built from 16 residues. The ends lost 4 bases at V and 5 bases at J; junction bases unmatched: 11. Germline lookup yields CDR1 LNHNV and CDR2 YYDKDF (reference sequence). DNA of the CDR3: TGTGCCACCAGCACCGACGGGGAGGGAACACACAATGAGCAGTTCTTC. Translation: CATSTDGEGTHNEQFF.

The chain is built from TRBV11-2 and TRBJ2-2; 8 bases map to TRBD1. The CDR3 covers 15 residues. CDR1 SGHAT and CDR2 FQNNGV come from the germline V gene. The V and J ends lost 5 bases and 5 bases, in that order; junction bases with no gene match: 7. The CDR3 loop is CASSRDRGRTGELFF. For the CDR3, the DNA is TGTGCCAGCAGCAGAGACAGGGGTCGTACCGGGGAGCTGTTTTTT.

The rearrangement links TRBV5-5 to TRBJ2-7, with D maybe TRBD1 (7 bases). In germline, CDR1 is SGHKS, CDR2 YYEKEE (reference sequence). There are 14 residues in the CDR3. The V end lost 4 bases, the J end lost 5 bases, and 16 bases lay between the germline ends. CDR3 sequence: CASSPVGRGDEQYV. CDR3 DNA sequence: TGTGCCAGCAGCCCAGTGGGCAGGGGGGACGAGCAGTACGTC.

The CDR3 reads CASSYLEGDTGELFF. The CDR3, as DNA: TGTGCCAGCAGTTACCTGGAGGGTGACACCGGGGAGCTGTTTTTT. The chain combines TRBV6-5 with TRBJ2-2; weak D call: TRBD2 (6 bases). This CDR3 has 15 amino acids. With 2 bases removed from V and 3 bases from J, the gap between germline ends came to 10 bases. Germline V gene sequence: CDR1 MNHEY, CDR2 SVGAGI.

The chain has TRBV5-6 and TRBJ2-3, with D unclear. This CDR3 spans 17 amino acids. V lost 3 bases and J 4 bases, leaving 21 bases between the germline ends. The germline V gene has CDR1 SGHDT and CDR2 YYEEEE. This CDR3 reads CASSSLSLAHWADTQYF. CDR3 DNA sequence: TGTGCCAGCAGCTCTCTAAGCTTAGCCCACTGGGCAGATACGCAGTATTTT.

The chain combines TRBV6-6 with TRBJ1-2, with TRBD1 matching 7 bases. Trimming removed 5 bases from V and 5 bases from J; junction bases left unmatched: 11. The CDR3 extends over 15 amino acids. The germline gives CDR1 MNHNY, CDR2 SVGAGI (reference sequence). The CDR3 loop reads CASSRTGTDLYGYTF. The CDR3 region has the DNA TGTGCCAGCAGTCGAACCGGGACAGACTTGTATGGCTACACCTTC.

The CDR3 sequence is CASSSTGAEPLHF. For the CDR3, the DNA is TGTGCCAGCAGCTCCACTGGGGCAGAACCCCTCCACTTT. This chain links TRBV5-6 with TRBJ1-6; tentative D call: TRBD1 (5 bases). Germline CDR1 and CDR2: SGHDT and YYEEEE. The ends were cut back, 3 bases at V and 12 bases at J, with 13 bases in the middle. The CDR3 is 13 amino acids.

For the CDR3, the DNA is TGTGCCAGCAGTAGCCGGGGGGAGTACAATGAGCAGTTCTTC. Amino acids: CASSSRGEYNEQFF. The chain joins TRBV6-4 to TRBJ2-1; TRBD2 matches 7 bases. The V and J ends lost 5 bases and 4 bases, in that order; junction bases with no gene match: 5. CDR1 MRHNA and CDR2 SNTAGT come from the germline V gene. This CDR3 has 14 amino acids.

The rearrangement uses TRBV4-2 and TRBJ2-7; 7 nucleotides align to TRBD2. The germline V gene has CDR1 LGHNA and CDR2 YNFKEQ. CDR3 size: 15 residues. V lost 2 bases to trimming and J lost 0 bases; unmatched junction nucleotides: 4. The CDR3 DNA is TGTGCCAGCAGCCAAACTAGCGCGAGCTCCTACGAGCAGTACTTC. Amino acid sequence: CASSQTSASSYEQYF.

The chain couples TRBV5-6 to TRBJ1-1; no clear D gene. The germline V gene has CDR1 SGHDT and CDR2 YYEEEE. The CDR3 runs 11 residues. V shed 6 bases and J shed 8 bases, with 11 bases lying between them. Written as DNA, the CDR3 is TGTGCCAGCACAGCGCGCACAGAAGCTTTCTTT. It translates to CASTARTEAFF.

The chain joins TRBV6-6 to TRBJ2-6; 8 bases agree with TRBD1. Per germline, CDR1 MNHNY and CDR2 SVGAGI (reference sequence). There are 16 residues in the CDR3. V shed 0 bases and J 4 bases; nucleotides not matched to a gene: 2. The CDR3 spells CASSYSTGAGANVLTF. CDR3 in DNA: TGTGCCAGCAGTTACTCGACAGGGGCCGGGGCCAACGTCCTGACTTTC.

The chain carries TRBV7-2 and TRBJ1-5; perhaps TRBD1 as D (6 bases). This CDR3 is 15 amino acids long. V gave up 1 base and J gave up 9 bases, with 16 bases separating them. Germline loops: CDR1 SGHTA, CDR2 FQGNSA. The CDR3 bases are TGTGCCAGCAGCTTAGAGATTATGGGGGCACCGCCCCAGCATTTT. Its protein product is CASSLEIMGAPPQHF.

This clone occurred a few times. V gene TRBV2 combines with J gene TRBJ2-7; D is possibly TRBD1 (5 bases). Germline values: CDR1 SNHLY, CDR2 FYNNEI. Trimming left V 5 bases short and J 3 bases short, with 8 bases between. CDR3 length: 12 amino acids. In DNA, the CDR3 is TGTGCCAGCAGTCAGGACAACTACGAGCAGTACTTC. Residues: CASSQDNYEQYF.

This clone was seen once. The chain joins TRBV29-1 to TRBJ1-1, with 8 bases that match TRBD1. This CDR3 has 15 amino acids. Germline CDR1 and CDR2: SQVTM and ANQGSEA. Losses at the gene ends were 5 bases for V and 0 bases for J; bases not matched to a gene: 8. The CDR3 DNA reads TGCAGCGTTCAGGGGGCTGAAGGGATGAACACTGAAGCTTTCTTT. Protein sequence: CSVQGAEGMNTEAFF. The whole variable domain, remainder taken from reference TRBV29-1 and TRBJ1-1, is SAVISQKPSRDICQRGTSLTIQCQVDSQVTMMFWYRQQPGQSLTLIATANQGSEATYESGFVIDKFPISRPNLTFSTLTVSNMSPEDSSIYLCSVQGAEGMNTEAFFGQGTRLTVV.

This rearrangement joins TRBV2 to TRBJ1-1; D is undetermined. With 1 base removed from V and 4 bases from J, the gap between germline ends came to 10 bases. CDR1 SNHLY and CDR2 FYNNEI come from the germline V gene. This CDR3 is 14 amino acids long. CDR3 residues: CASSEDLLSTEAFF. The CDR3 region has the DNA TGTGCCAGCAGTGAAGATCTGCTGAGCACTGAAGCTTTCTTT.

V usage is TRBV6-6 and J usage is TRBJ2-1; 10 nucleotides agree with TRBD2. Per the germline V gene, CDR1 is MNHNY and CDR2 is SVGAGI (reference sequence). CDR3 length: 14 amino acids. V shed 7 bases and J 3 bases; nucleotides not matched to a gene: 3. The CDR3 coding sequence is TGTGCCAGCACCTCTAGCGGGAGCTACAATGAGCAGTTCTTC. This gives the protein CASTSSGSYNEQFF.

This chain connects TRBV7-9 to TRBJ2-3; D is perhaps TRBD2 (6 bases). The CDR3 covers 15 residues. CDR1 SEHNR and CDR2 FQNEAQ come from the germline V gene (reference sequence). The V end was cut by 4 bases, the J end by 2 bases, with 13 bases between. CDR3 protein: CASSSWDLLTDTQYF. In DNA form, the CDR3 reads TGTGCCAGCAGCTCCTGGGACTTGCTCACAGATACGCAGTATTTT.

The J gene is TRBJ2-3, the V gene TRBV29-1; 11 nucleotides agree with TRBD2. With 4 bases clipped from V and 5 bases from J, the junction kept 5 bases outside the gene matches. Per germline, CDR1 SQVTM and CDR2 ANQGSEA. CDR3 length: 14 residues. CDR3 sequence: CSVATSGGVDTQYF. CDR3 DNA sequence: TGCAGCGTTGCAACTAGCGGGGGCGTAGATACGCAGTATTTT.